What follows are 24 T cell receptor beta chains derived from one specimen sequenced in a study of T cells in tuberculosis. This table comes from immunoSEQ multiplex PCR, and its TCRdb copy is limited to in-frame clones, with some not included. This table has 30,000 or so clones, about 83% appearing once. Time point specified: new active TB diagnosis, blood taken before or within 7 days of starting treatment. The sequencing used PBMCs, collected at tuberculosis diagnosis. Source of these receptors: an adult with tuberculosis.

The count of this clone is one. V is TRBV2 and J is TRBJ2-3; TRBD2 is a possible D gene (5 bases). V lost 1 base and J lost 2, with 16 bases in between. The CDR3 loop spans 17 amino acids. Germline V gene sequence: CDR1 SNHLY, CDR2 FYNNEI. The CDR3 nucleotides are TGTGCCAGCAGTGAAGACTCCGGGAAGGGAGACACAGATACGCAGTATTTT. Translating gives CASSEDSGKGDTDTQYF.

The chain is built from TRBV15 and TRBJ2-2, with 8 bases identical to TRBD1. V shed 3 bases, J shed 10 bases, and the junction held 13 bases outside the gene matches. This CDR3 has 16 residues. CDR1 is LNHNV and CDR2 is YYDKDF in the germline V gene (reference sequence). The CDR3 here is CATSSNPGQVGTELFF. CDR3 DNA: TGTGCCACCAGCAGTAACCCGGGACAGGTCGGCACGGAGCTGTTTTTT.

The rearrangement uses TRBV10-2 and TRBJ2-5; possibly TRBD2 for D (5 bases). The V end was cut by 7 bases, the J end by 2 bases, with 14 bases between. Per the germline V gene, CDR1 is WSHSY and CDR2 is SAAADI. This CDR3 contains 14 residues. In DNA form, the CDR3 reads TGCGCCAGCATGGACTTCGGACCACAAGAGACCCAGTACTTC. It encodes CASMDFGPQETQYF.

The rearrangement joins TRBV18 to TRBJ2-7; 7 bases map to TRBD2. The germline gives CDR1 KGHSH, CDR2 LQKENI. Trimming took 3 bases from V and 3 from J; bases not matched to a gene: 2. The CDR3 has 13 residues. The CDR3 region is CASSPQRGYEQYF. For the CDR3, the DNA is TGTGCCAGCTCACCTCAGCGGGGCTACGAGCAGTACTTC.

For the CDR3, the DNA is TGTGCCAGCACCCCCTCGAGGGGGACCGCTTATGGCTACACCTTC. It specifies CASTPSRGTAYGYTF. The gene calls are TRBV6-5 and TRBJ1-2, with D possibly TRBD1 on 6 matching bases. CDR3 size: 15 residues. The V gene's germline CDR1 is MNHEY and CDR2 SVGAGI. V was shortened by 7 bases and J by 5 bases, with 20 bases between the two germline ends.

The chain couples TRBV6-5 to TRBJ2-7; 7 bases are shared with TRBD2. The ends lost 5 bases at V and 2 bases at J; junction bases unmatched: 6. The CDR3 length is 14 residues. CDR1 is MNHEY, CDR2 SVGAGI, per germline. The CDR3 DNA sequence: TGTGCCAGCAGTGAATCCGGGACTACCTACGAGCAGTACTTC. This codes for CASSESGTTYEQYF.

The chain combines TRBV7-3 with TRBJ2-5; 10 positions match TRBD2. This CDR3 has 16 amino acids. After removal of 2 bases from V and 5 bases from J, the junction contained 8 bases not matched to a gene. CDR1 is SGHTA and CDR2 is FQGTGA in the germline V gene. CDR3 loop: CASSLGPSGSRETQYF. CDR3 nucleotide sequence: TGTGCCAGCAGCTTAGGTCCTAGCGGGAGTAGGGAGACCCAGTACTTC.

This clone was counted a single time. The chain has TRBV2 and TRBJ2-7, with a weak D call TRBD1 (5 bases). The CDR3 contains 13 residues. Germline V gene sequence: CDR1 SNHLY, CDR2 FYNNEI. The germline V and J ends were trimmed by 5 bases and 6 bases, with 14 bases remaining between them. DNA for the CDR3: TGTGCCAGCAGTCCATTCCGACAGCTCGAGCAGTACTTC. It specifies CASSPFRQLEQYF.

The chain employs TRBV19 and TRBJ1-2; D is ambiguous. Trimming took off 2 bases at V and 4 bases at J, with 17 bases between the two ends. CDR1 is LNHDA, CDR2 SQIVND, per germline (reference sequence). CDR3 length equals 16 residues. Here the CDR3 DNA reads TGTGCCAGTAGTATACGATCAATGAGGGCCGGCTATGGCTACACCTTC. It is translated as CASSIRSMRAGYGYTF.

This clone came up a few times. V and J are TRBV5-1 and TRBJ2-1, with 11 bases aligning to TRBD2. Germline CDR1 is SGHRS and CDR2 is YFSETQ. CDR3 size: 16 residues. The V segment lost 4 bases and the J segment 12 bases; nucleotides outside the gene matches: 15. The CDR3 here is CASSPVVSGGASVQFF. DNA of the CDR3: TGCGCCAGCAGCCCTGTGGTTAGCGGGGGGGCCTCGGTGCAGTTCTTC. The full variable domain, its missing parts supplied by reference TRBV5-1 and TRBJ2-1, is KAGVTQTPRYLIKTRGQQVTLSCSPISGHRSVSWYQQTPGQGLQFLFEYFSETQRNKGNFPGRFSGRQFSNSRSEMNVSTLELGDSALYLCASSPVVSGGASVQFFGPGTRLTVL.

CDR3 loop: CASSQEILGLGTPFNYGYTF. The CDR3 DNA sequence: TGTGCCAGCAGCCAAGAAATCCTTGGATTAGGGACACCCTTTAACTATGGCTACACCTTC. The V and J genes are TRBV14 and TRBJ1-2; tentative D call: TRBD1 (6 bases). Germline V lookup: CDR1 SGHDN, CDR2 FVKESK. Deletions cut 0 bases from V and 1 base from J, with 24 bases between. CDR3 length: 20 amino acids.

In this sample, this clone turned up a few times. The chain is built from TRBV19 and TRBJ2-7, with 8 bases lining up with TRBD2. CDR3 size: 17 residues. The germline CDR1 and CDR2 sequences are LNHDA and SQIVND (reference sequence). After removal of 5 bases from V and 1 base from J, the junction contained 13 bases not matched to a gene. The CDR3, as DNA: TGTGCCAGTAGTGCGATGGCCGGGACTAGACAGTCCTACGAGCAGTACTTC. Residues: CASSAMAGTRQSYEQYF. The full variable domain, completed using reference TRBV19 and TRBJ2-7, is DGGITQSPKYLFRKEGQNVTLSCEQNLNHDAMYWYRQDPGQGLRLIYYSQIVNDFQKGDIAEGYSVSREKKESFPLTVTSAQKNPTAFYLCASSAMAGTRQSYEQYFGPGTRLTVT.

This chain's CDR3 is CASRTGQYNEQFF. CDR3 coding DNA: TGTGCCAGCAGGACCGGACAGTACAATGAGCAGTTCTTC. The V gene is TRBV6-1, the J gene TRBJ2-1, with a possible D match to TRBD1 (6 bases). CDR3 length: 13 amino acids. V lost 6 bases and J lost 4, with 10 bases in between. Germline V gene sequence: CDR1 MNHNS, CDR2 SASEGT.

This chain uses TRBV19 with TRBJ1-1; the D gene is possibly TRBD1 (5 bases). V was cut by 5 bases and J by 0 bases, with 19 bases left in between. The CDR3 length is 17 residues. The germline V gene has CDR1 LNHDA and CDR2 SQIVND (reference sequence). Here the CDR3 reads CASSPGTGGGMNTEAFF. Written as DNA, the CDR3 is TGTGCCAGTAGTCCGGGGACCGGGGGTGGGATGAACACTGAAGCTTTCTTT.

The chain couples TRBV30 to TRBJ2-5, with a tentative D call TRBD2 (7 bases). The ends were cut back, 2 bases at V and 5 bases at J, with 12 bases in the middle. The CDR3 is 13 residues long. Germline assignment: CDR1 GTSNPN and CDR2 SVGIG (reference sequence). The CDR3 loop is CAWSTGGAETQYF. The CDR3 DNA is TGTGCCTGGAGTACTGGGGGGGCGGAGACCCAGTACTTC. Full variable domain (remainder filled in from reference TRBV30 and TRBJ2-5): SQTIHQWPATLVQPVGSPLSLECTVEGTSNPNLYWYRQAAGRGLQLLFYSVGIGQISSEVPQNLSASRPQDRQFILSSKKLLLSDSGFYLCAWSTGGAETQYFGPGTRLLVL.

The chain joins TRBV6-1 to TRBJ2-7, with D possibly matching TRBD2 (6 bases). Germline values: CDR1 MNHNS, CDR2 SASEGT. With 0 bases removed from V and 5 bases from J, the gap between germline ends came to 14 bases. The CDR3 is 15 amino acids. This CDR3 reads CASSEALGGRDEQYF. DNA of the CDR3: TGTGCCAGCAGTGAAGCGCTCGGGGGAAGGGACGAGCAGTACTTC.

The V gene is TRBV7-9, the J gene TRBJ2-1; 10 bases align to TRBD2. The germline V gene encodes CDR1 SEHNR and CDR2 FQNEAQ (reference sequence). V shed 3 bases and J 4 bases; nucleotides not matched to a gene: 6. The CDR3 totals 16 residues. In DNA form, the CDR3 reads TGTGCCAGCAGCTTGGGCCTAGCGGGGGATTACAATGAGCAGTTCTTC. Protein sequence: CASSLGLAGDYNEQFF. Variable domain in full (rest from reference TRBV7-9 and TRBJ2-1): DTGVSQNPRHKITKRGQNVTFRCDPISEHNRLYWYRQTLGQGPEFLTYFQNEAQLEKSRLLSDRFSAERPKGSFSTLEIQRTEQGDSAMYLCASSLGLAGDYNEQFFGPGTRLTVL.

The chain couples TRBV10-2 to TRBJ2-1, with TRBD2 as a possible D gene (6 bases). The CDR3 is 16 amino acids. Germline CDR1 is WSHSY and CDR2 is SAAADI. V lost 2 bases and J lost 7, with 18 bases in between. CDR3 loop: CASSEETGVRVNEQFF. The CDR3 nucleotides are TGCGCCAGCAGTGAGGAAACGGGGGTTAGGGTAAATGAGCAGTTCTTC.

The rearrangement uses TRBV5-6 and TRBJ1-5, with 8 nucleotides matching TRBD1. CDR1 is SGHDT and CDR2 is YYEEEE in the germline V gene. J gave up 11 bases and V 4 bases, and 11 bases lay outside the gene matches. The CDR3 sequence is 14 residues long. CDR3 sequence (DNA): TGTGCCAGCAGCCCACCGCCGGACAGGGTGTCCCAGCATTTT. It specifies CASSPPPDRVSQHF.

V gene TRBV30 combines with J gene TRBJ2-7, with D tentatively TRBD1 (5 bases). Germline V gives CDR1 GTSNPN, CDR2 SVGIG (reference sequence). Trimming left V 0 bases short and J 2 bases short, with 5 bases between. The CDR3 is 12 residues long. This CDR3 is CAWSVQAYEQYF. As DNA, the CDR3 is TGTGCCTGGAGTGTACAGGCCTACGAGCAGTACTTC.

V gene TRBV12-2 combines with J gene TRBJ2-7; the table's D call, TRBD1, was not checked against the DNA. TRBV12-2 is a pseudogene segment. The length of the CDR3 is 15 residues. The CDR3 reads CASRFPATGKNEQYF. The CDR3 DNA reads TGTGCAAGTCGCTTCCCCGCGACAGGGAAGAACGAGCAGTACTTC.

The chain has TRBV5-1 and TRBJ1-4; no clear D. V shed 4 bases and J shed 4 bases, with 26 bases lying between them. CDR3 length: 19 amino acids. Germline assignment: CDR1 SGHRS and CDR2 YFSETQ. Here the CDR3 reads CASSDRRSPLGRNNEKLFF. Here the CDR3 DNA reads TGCGCCAGCAGCGATCGGAGGTCCCCTCTCGGACGGAATAATGAAAAACTGTTTTTT.

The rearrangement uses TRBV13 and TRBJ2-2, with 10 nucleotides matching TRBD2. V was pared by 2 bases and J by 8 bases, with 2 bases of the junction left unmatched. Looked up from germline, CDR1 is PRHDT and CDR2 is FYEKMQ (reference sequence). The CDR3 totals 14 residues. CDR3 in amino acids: CASSLLAGGGELFF. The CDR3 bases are TGTGCCAGCAGCTTATTAGCGGGAGGTGGGGAGCTGTTTTTT.

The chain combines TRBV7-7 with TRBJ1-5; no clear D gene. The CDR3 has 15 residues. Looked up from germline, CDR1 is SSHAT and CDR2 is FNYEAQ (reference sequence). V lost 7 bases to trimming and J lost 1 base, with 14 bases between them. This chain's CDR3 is CASTLAGLSNQPQHF. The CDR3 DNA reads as TGTGCCAGCACCTTGGCGGGGTTGAGCAATCAGCCCCAGCATTTT.